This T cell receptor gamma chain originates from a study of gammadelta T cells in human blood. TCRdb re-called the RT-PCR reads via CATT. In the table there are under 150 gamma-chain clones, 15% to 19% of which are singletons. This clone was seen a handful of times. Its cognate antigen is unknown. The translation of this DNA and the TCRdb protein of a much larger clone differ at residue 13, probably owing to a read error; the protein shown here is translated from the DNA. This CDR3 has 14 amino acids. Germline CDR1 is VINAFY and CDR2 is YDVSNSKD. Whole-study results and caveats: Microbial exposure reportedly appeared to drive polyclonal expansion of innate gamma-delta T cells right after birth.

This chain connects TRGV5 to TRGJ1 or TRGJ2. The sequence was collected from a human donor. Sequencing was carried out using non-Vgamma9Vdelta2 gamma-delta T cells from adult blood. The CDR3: CATWDRRDYYKKIF. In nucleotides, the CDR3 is TGTGCCACCTGGGACAGGCGGGATTATTATAAGAAAATCTTT.